The T cell receptor beta chain described here comes from a study of monozygotic twins with inflammatory bowel disease. Study-wide results and limits: Evidence failed to back one strong IBD-linked signal or clonotype. Repertoire similarity did not differ between concordant and discordant twins, possibly owing to limited power.

Researchers isolated total RNA from whole blood without sorting T cells. Concerning this clonotype: Its antigen is unidentified.

cDNA was made in eight separate reactions per sample. TCRdb re-called the 5' RACE reads; one entry per CDR3 protein, DNA not given. The listing contains roughly 150,000 distinct CDR3 sequences. Germline-derived CDR1 and CDR2 are DFQATT and SNEGSKA (reference sequence). CDR3 length: 16 residues. Material for sequencing was blood. This receptor was taken from a human donor with ulcerative colitis or Crohn's disease, or a healthy co-twin of an affected twin (not recorded which). This sequence joins TRBV20-1 and TRBJ2-5; the D call of TRBD2 rests on TCRdb alone, since no DNA is present to check it. The CDR3 sequence: CSATQVGIALQETQYF.